The 5 T cell receptor beta chains below come from one sample, sequenced in a study of T-cell reconstitution after alpha-beta-depleted transplantation in children. A library of TCRbeta sequences, prepared with unique molecular identifiers, was generated. TCRdb re-called the PCR reads through MiXCR, storing one row per CDR3 protein. Among 490,000 or so distinct CDR3 sequences listed, around 12% were seen once. This material consisted of PBMCs from the stem cell graft donor, taken from the stem cell graft. Receptors were obtained from a human donor who donated a stem cell graft to a child with combined immunodeficiency.

This clonotype occurred many times. This chain uses TRBV15 with TRBJ1-5; D is perhaps TRBD1 (5 bases). Looked up from germline, CDR1 is LNHNV and CDR2 is YYDKDF (reference sequence). V was cut by 0 bases and J by 4 bases, with 13 bases left in between. The length of the CDR3 is 16 residues. Written as DNA, the CDR3 is TGTGCCACCAGCAGAGATGTCGCGGCAGGGAATCAGCCCCAGCATTTT. Residues: CATSRDVAAGNQPQHF.

This chain joins TRBV6-5 and TRBJ2-6; D remains ambiguous. The CDR3 runs to 15 residues. V gave up 2 bases and J gave up 0 bases, with 5 bases separating them. Per germline, CDR1 MNHEY and CDR2 SVGAGI. The CDR3 spells CASSYVGSGANVLTF. The CDR3 DNA is TGTGCCAGCAGTTACGTCGGCTCTGGGGCCAACGTCCTGACTTTC.

The sample holds many counts of this clonotype. The CDR3 bases are TGTGCCAGCAGTTCGGGCAGGATCCAAGAGACCCAGTACTTC. Its protein product is CASSSGRIQETQYF. J is TRBJ2-5 and V is TRBV12-3 or TRBV12-4; D is ambiguous. This CDR3 is 14 amino acids long. Trimming removed 4 bases at V and 1 base at J, with 10 bases between.

This clonotype was seen at least ten times. This chain joins TRBV5-1 and TRBJ2-2; 7 nucleotides match TRBD2. The V gene's germline CDR1 is SGHRS and CDR2 YFSETQ. The CDR3 runs to 15 residues. V dropped 0 bases and J dropped 6; count of bases not matched to a gene: 5. For the CDR3, the DNA is TGCGCCAGCAGCTTGGCAGGACTAGGCGCCGGGGAGCTGTTTTTT. Its translation is CASSLAGLGAGELFF.

The V call is TRBV27, the J call TRBJ2-7, with 7 nucleotides matching TRBD2. The CDR3 loop spans 13 amino acids. Germline CDR1 reads MNHEY; CDR2 reads SMNVEV (reference sequence). V lost 8 bases to trimming and J lost 3 bases; unmatched junction nucleotides: 7. CDR3 sequence: CASGGEFGYEQYF. The CDR3 DNA reads as TGTGCCAGCGGGGGGGAGTTTGGCTACGAGCAGTACTTC.